These T cell receptor beta chains were read from a single sample in a study of blood T cell repertoires in COVID-19. Some clones are missing from TCRdb's copy, which holds only in-frame ones; the method was immunoSEQ multiplex PCR. The table has 180,000 or so clones, roughly 88% seen once. Input material: PBMCs or T cells enriched from blood (not recorded which). The receptors derive from a woman aged 55-70 years who had recovered from COVID-19. The CDR3 runs from the conserved cysteine through the conserved F or W. Each record gives: clone size, J gene, V gene, D gene, CDR3 protein, CDR3 DNA. The D gene is left open where the match is weak. Size tells how often a clone was seen (once, few, many) or the class of an expanded clone, and some rows leave it out.

- TRBJ1-6 TRBV7-2 TRBD1 CASSPGGLDSPLHF TGTGCCAGCAGCCCAGGGGGTTTGGATTCACCCCTCCACTTT
- TRBJ1-2 TRBV2 - CASSELLQGYGYTF TGTGCCAGCAGTGAATTGCTGCAGGGCTATGGCTACACCTTC
- TRBJ1-2 TRBV2 - CASSFVREYYGYTF TGTGCCAGCAGTTTTGTCAGGGAATACTATGGCTACACCTTC
few TRBJ2-7 TRBV19 - CASSAYLTGSEQYF TGTGCCAGTAGTGCCTATCTCACAGGGTCCGAGCAGTACTTC
- TRBJ2-7 TRBV5-1 TRBD2 CASSLGNPGLAAYEQYF TGCGCCAGCAGCTTGGGAAATCCGGGACTAGCGGCTTACGAGCAGTACTTC
- TRBJ1-5 TRBV4-1 - CASSQVLGQQNQPQHF TGCGCCAGCAGCCAAGTACTCGGACAGCAGAATCAGCCCCAGCATTTT
- TRBJ1-3 TRBV15 - CATRSQEQYGNTIYF TGTGCCACCCGGTCGCAGGAACAGTATGGAAACACCATATATTTT
- TRBJ2-1 TRBV19 TRBD2 CASSKKRESYNEQFF TGTGCCAGTAGTAAAAAGCGGGAGTCCTACAATGAGCAGTTCTTC
- TRBJ2-3 TRBV9 - CASSVLGSRTDTQYF TGTGCCAGCAGCGTTCTTGGGAGCAGGACAGATACGCAGTATTTT
- TRBJ1-1 TRBV5-1 - CASSLYVESGTEAFF TGCGCCAGCAGCTTGTATGTGGAGAGTGGCACTGAAGCTTTCTTT
- TRBJ1-5 TRBV2 TRBD1 CAKPTGCHQPQHF TGTGCCAAGCCGACAGGGTGTCATCAGCCCCAGCATTTT
- TRBJ1-3 TRBV28 - CASSSRGRSGNTIYF TGTGCCAGCAGTTCGCGGGGGAGGTCCGGAAACACCATATATTTT
- TRBJ1-6 TRBV2 - CASSEMGRRNSPLHF TGTGCCAGCAGTGAAATGGGGCGAAGGAATTCACCCCTCCACTTT
- TRBJ2-3 TRBV3-1/TRBV3-2 TRBD2 CASSQGAGGLTDTQYF TGTGCCAGCAGCCAAGGAGCGGGAGGTCTTACAGATACGCAGTATTTT
few TRBJ1-2 TRBV4-1 TRBD1 CASSHGQGDGYTF TGCGCCAGCAGCCATGGACAGGGTGACGGCTACACCTTC
- TRBJ2-5 TRBV2 TRBD2 CASSEWASGGAQTQYF TGTGCCAGCAGTGAATGGGCTAGCGGGGGGGCCCAGACCCAGTACTTC
once TRBJ2-5 TRBV30 TRBD2 CAWGTSGGWETQYF TGTGCCTGGGGGACTAGCGGGGGTTGGGAGACCCAGTACTTC
- TRBJ2-2 TRBV12-5 - CASGLAGHSTGELFF TGTGCTAGTGGTTTGGCGGGACACTCCACCGGGGAGCTGTTTTTT
- TRBJ1-2 TRBV19 TRBD1 CASRGQGDYGYTF TGTGCCAGTAGAGGACAGGGTGACTATGGCTACACCTTC
- TRBJ2-3 TRBV7-2 TRBD2 CASSFTSGGTDTQYF TGTGCCAGCAGCTTTACTAGCGGGGGGACAGATACGCAGTATTTT
once TRBJ2-5 TRBV7-2 - CASSPRAEETQYF TGTGCCAGCAGCCCCAGGGCAGAAGAGACCCAGTACTTC
- TRBJ1-4 TRBV7-2 TRBD1 CASSLEFGQGNEKLFF TGTGCCAGCAGCTTAGAATTCGGACAGGGTAATGAAAAACTGTTTTTT
- TRBJ1-6 TRBV29-1 TRBD1 CSVGEAGGDSPLHF TGCAGCGTTGGAGAAGCAGGGGGTGACTCACCCCTCCACTTT
- TRBJ1-1 TRBV29-1 - CSAGGRTEAFF TGCAGCGCCGGGGGGCGTACTGAAGCTTTCTTT
few TRBJ2-1 TRBV11-2 - CASSLDLASSNEQFF TGTGCCAGCAGCTTAGATCTGGCTAGCTCCAATGAGCAGTTCTTC
- TRBJ1-2 TRBV7-8 - CASSRRDKFSTF TGTGCCAGCAGCCGACGGGACAAGTTTAGCACCTTC
- TRBJ1-6 TRBV9 - CASSVGGGADNSPLHF TGTGCCAGCAGCGTGGGAGGAGGGGCGGATAATTCACCCCTCCACTTT
few TRBJ1-1 TRBV7-9 - CASGDWTANTEAFF TGTGCCAGCGGGGATTGGACAGCCAACACTGAAGCTTTCTTT
- TRBJ2-3 TRBV10-2 - CASSVSGYTDTQYF TGCGCCAGCAGTGTAAGCGGTTACACAGATACGCAGTATTTT
- TRBJ1-2 TRBV28 TRBD1 CASSLGHNRGGGGYTF TGTGCCAGCAGTTTAGGGCACAACAGGGGTGGAGGGGGCTACACCTTC
once TRBJ2-2 TRBV6-5 TRBD2 CAILTSGSRSGELFF TGTGCCATCCTTACTAGCGGGAGTAGGTCCGGGGAGCTGTTTTTT
once TRBJ1-4 TRBV11-2 - CASSLTPVRNEKLFF TGTGCCAGCAGCTTAACCCCGGTGAGAAATGAAAAACTGTTTTTT
- TRBJ1-5 TRBV10-3 - CAISASGGRNQPQHF TGTGCCATCAGTGCGTCGGGGGGTCGAAATCAGCCCCAGCATTTT
- TRBJ2-7 TRBV3-1/TRBV3-2 - CASSFGGGYEQYF TGTGCCAGCAGCTTCGGGGGTGGCTACGAGCAGTACTTC
- TRBJ1-2 TRBV19 - CASSYDTSNYGYTF TGTGCCAGTAGTTACGACACATCTAACTATGGCTACACCTTC
- TRBJ1-6 TRBV30 TRBD1 CAWAGAGGRSPLHF TGTGCCTGGGCCGGGGCAGGGGGTCGTTCACCCCTCCACTTT
- TRBJ1-5 TRBV3-1/TRBV3-2 - CASSQVPGLNQPQHF TGTGCCAGCAGCCAAGTACCAGGGCTAAATCAGCCCCAGCATTTT
- TRBJ2-7 TRBV7-9 TRBD1 CASSLERDRARYYF TGTGCCAGCAGCTTAGAGCGGGACAGGGCCCGGTACTACTTC
- TRBJ1-5 TRBV9 - CASSLEGSVNQPQHF TGTGCCAGCAGCTTGGAGGGATCGGTCAATCAGCCCCAGCATTTT
few TRBJ2-1 TRBV11-2 - CASSSTGGGNEQFF TGTGCCAGCAGCTCCACAGGGGGGGGAAATGAGCAGTTCTTC
- TRBJ1-2 TRBV21-1 - CASSTQGAVGYTF TGTGCCAGCAGCACACAGGGGGCGGTGGGCTACACCTTC
- TRBJ2-3 TRBV5-1 TRBD2 CASSLEPSGSADTQYF TGCGCCAGCAGCTTGGAGCCTAGCGGGTCGGCAGATACGCAGTATTTT
- TRBJ2-5 TRBV7-3 - CASSTGHANSGETQYF TGTGCCAGCAGCACGGGACACGCCAACTCCGGAGAGACCCAGTACTTC
- TRBJ2-5 TRBV12-3/TRBV12-4 TRBD1 CASNRDSQETQYF TGTGCCAGCAATAGGGACAGCCAAGAGACCCAGTACTTC
- TRBJ1-4 TRBV2 - CASRGTFGTNEKLFF TGTGCCAGCAGGGGCACGTTTGGGACTAATGAAAAACTGTTTTTT
- TRBJ2-2 TRBV3-1/TRBV3-2 - CASSQVSGYTGELFF TGTGCCAGCAGCCAAGTGAGCGGCTACACCGGGGAGCTGTTTTTT
once TRBJ1-2 TRBV25-1 - CASSDPDRYGYTF TGTGCCAGCAGTGATCCCGACAGATATGGCTACACCTTC
- TRBJ1-1 TRBV28 TRBD1 CASSVRGPTEAFF TGTGCCAGCAGTGTTAGGGGGCCCACTGAAGCTTTCTTT
- TRBJ2-1 TRBV3-1/TRBV3-2 TRBD2 CASSQGGSGMGLQFF TGTGCCAGCAGCCAAGGGGGGAGCGGGATGGGGCTGCAGTTCTTC
- TRBJ1-1 TRBV5-1 - CASSLVRGNTEAFF TGCGCCAGCAGCTTGGTCAGGGGGAACACTGAAGCTTTCTTT
once TRBJ1-2 TRBV9 - CASSQGITNYGYTF TGTGCCAGCAGCCAGGGGATTACTAACTATGGCTACACCTTC
- TRBJ1-6 TRBV20-1 TRBD1 CSAPGQGTLHF TGCAGTGCTCCGGGACAGGGGACCCTCCACTTT
- TRBJ2-7 TRBV7-9 - CASSLGAYEQYF TGTGCCAGCAGTCTTGGGGCTTACGAGCAGTACTTC
- TRBJ1-3 TRBV3-1/TRBV3-2 - CASSQEGRTNSGNTIYF TGTGCCAGCAGCCAGGAGGGACGGACAAACTCTGGAAACACCATATATTTT
- TRBJ2-7 TRBV5-1 TRBD2 CASSPGSGRAYEQYF TGCGCCAGCAGCCCAGGGTCGGGGAGGGCCTACGAGCAGTACTTC
- TRBJ1-5 TRBV5-1 TRBD1 CASSFTGDSNQPQHF TGCGCCAGCAGCTTCACAGGGGATAGCAATCAGCCCCAGCATTTT